These 15 T cell receptor beta chains share one sample of origin, sequenced in a study of T cells after somatic rescue of genetic block. Profiling relied on immunoSEQ multiplex PCR, and the TCRdb table lists in-frame clones only, not all of them. The sample holds 50,000 to 60,000 clones, approximately 96% seen once. The sequencing input was peripheral blood mononuclear cells (PBMCs). These receptors all come from a child younger than two.

The CDR3 is CASSLAGLAGGSGREQYF. The CDR3 coding sequence is TGCGCCAGCAGCTTGGCGGGACTAGCGGGAGGCAGCGGTCGGGAGCAGTACTTC. The chain joins TRBV5-1 to TRBJ2-7; 15 nucleotides agree with TRBD2. V dropped 0 bases and J dropped 7; count of bases not matched to a gene: 11. CDR3 length: 18 residues. Per germline, CDR1 SGHRS and CDR2 YFSETQ.

This rearrangement joins TRBV30 to TRBJ1-3; unclear D gene. The V end lost 0 bases, the J end lost 0 bases, and 3 bases lay between the germline ends. This CDR3 is built from 13 residues. Germline values: CDR1 GTSNPN, CDR2 SVGIG (reference sequence). CDR3 residues: CAWSVHSGNTIYF. The DNA for the CDR3 is TGTGCCTGGAGTGTACACTCTGGAAACACCATATATTTT.

The chain links TRBV9 to TRBJ1-5; possibly TRBD1 for D (5 bases). Trimming took 0 bases from V and 8 from J, leaving 9 bases between them. The CDR3 sequence is 13 residues long. Germline V lookup: CDR1 SGDLS, CDR2 YYNGEE. The CDR3 DNA reads as TGTGCCAGCAGCGTAGGGCAGGGTAAGCCCCAGCATTTT. As protein: CASSVGQGKPQHF.

The V and J genes are TRBV5-4 and TRBJ2-7; 7 bases map to TRBD1. From germline, CDR1 is SGHNT and CDR2 YYREEE (reference sequence). This CDR3 is 14 amino acids long. The V segment lost 0 bases and the J segment 6 bases; nucleotides outside the gene matches: 6. As DNA, the CDR3 is TGTGCCAGCAGCTTGGGGCGAGGGGGCTCCGAGCAGTACTTC. Translated: CASSLGRGGSEQYF.

The chain combines TRBV10-3 with TRBJ2-7, with TRBD2 matching over 9 bases. The CDR3 contains 13 residues. Germline V gene lookup returns CDR1 ENHRY and CDR2 SYGVKD. After removal of 4 bases from V and 2 bases from J, the junction contained 0 bases not matched to a gene. For the CDR3, the DNA is TGTGCCATCAGTGGACTAGCGGCCTACGAGCAGTACTTC. The encoded protein is CAISGLAAYEQYF.

This clone was observed once. The chain is built from TRBV5-4 and TRBJ1-3; D not resolved. Trimming left V 0 bases short and J 0 bases short, with 13 bases between. The CDR3 has 17 amino acids. Germline V gives CDR1 SGHNT, CDR2 YYREEE (reference sequence). CDR3 loop: CASSLATAVSSGNTIYF. The CDR3 nucleotides read TGTGCCAGCAGCTTGGCCACGGCGGTGTCCTCTGGAAACACCATATATTTT.

The CDR3, as DNA: TGTGCCAGCAGCCAAATGAACACTGAAGCTTTCTTT. This sequence encodes CASSQMNTEAFF. The chain joins TRBV4-2 to TRBJ1-1; D gene unclear. Trimming took off 2 bases at V and 0 bases at J, with 1 base between the two ends. The CDR3 extends over 12 amino acids. The germline gives CDR1 LGHNA, CDR2 YNFKEQ.

The rearrangement uses TRBV21-1 and TRBJ2-3; TRBD2, the table's D call, was not compared with the DNA. TRBV21-1 is designated a pseudogene. The CDR3 length is 16 residues. CDR3 amino acids: CASSSRLAGAGDTQYF. The CDR3, as DNA: TGTGCCAGCAGCTCCCGACTAGCGGGAGCTGGAGATACGCAGTATTTT.

The chain carries TRBV6-6 and TRBJ2-1; TRBD2 matches at 12 bases. After removal of 0 bases from V and 7 bases from J, the junction contained 1 base not matched to a gene. The germline gives CDR1 MNHNY, CDR2 SVGAGI (reference sequence). The CDR3 has 15 amino acids. In DNA form, the CDR3 reads TGTGCCAGCAGTTACTCGACTAGCGGGAGAAATGAGCAGTTCTTC. Translating gives CASSYSTSGRNEQFF.

This clone was picked up one time. CDR3 bases: TGTGCCAGCAGCGGACGACACCTGGGAGAGACCCAGTACTTC. The encoded protein is CASSGRHLGETQYF. The genes are TRBV11-2 and TRBJ2-5; no clear D. Germline-derived CDR1 and CDR2 are SGHAT and FQNNGV. The CDR3 is 14 amino acids. Trimming pared 5 bases from V and 4 bases from J, leaving 14 bases between. The whole variable domain, filled in from reference TRBV11-2 and TRBJ2-5, reads EAGVAQSPRYKIIEKRQSVAFWCNPISGHATLYWYQQILGQGPKLLIQFQNNGVVDDSQLPKDRFSAERLKGVDSTLKIQPAKLEDSAVYLCASSGRHLGETQYFGPGTRLLVL.

This chain uses TRBV6-5 with TRBJ2-3; TRBD1 matches 7 bases. The CDR3 consists of 14 residues. The germline V gene has CDR1 MNHEY and CDR2 SVGAGI. J was trimmed by 1 base and V by 2 bases; bases with no gene match: 0. In DNA, the CDR3 is TGTGCCAGCAGTTACGGACAGGGCACAGATACGCAGTATTTT. Translating it yields CASSYGQGTDTQYF.

This chain joins TRBV4-1 and TRBJ1-1; TRBD1 matches at 11 bases. The trim removed 6 bases at V and 4 bases at J, leaving 1 base unmatched. The CDR3 contains 13 residues. Per the germline V gene, CDR1 is MGHRA and CDR2 is YSYEKL. The CDR3 spells CASRGTGGTEAFF. The DNA for the CDR3 is TGCGCCAGCAGGGGGACAGGGGGCACTGAAGCTTTCTTT.

This clone was recorded only once. This chain uses TRBV7-8 with TRBJ1-2; 10 nucleotides match TRBD1. This CDR3 has 17 amino acids. The J segment lost 4 bases and the V segment lost 2 bases, leaving 10 bases of the junction unmatched. The germline V gene encodes CDR1 SGHVS and CDR2 FQNEAQ. CDR3 DNA sequence: TGTGCCAGCAGCTTATCCGGGACAGGGGAAAGGTTCTATGGCTACACCTTC. This sequence encodes CASSLSGTGERFYGYTF.

The V gene is TRBV5-4, the J gene TRBJ2-5; 9 bases are shared with TRBD1. The CDR3 spans 13 residues. The V gene end was trimmed by 3 bases and the J gene end by 3 bases; junction bases not matched to a gene: 0. Germline V gives CDR1 SGHNT, CDR2 YYREEE (reference sequence). The CDR3 protein is CASSWTGEETQYF. CDR3 DNA sequence: TGTGCCAGCAGCTGGACAGGGGAAGAGACCCAGTACTTC.

The V and J genes are TRBV5-4 and TRBJ2-6; the D gene is possibly TRBD1 (6 bases). Trimming took 3 bases from V and 4 from J, leaving 11 bases between them. Per germline, CDR1 SGHNT and CDR2 YYREEE (reference sequence). CDR3 size: 15 residues. CDR3 in DNA: TGTGCCAGCAGCTCCACAGGGACCGGGGCCAACGTCCTGACTTTC. This gives the protein CASSSTGTGANVLTF. The entire variable domain, with the rest obtained from reference TRBV5-4 and TRBJ2-6, is as follows: ETGVTQSPTHLIKTRGQQVTLRCSSQSGHNTVSWYQQALGQGPQFIFQYYREEENGRGNFPPRFSGLQFPNYSSELNVNALELDDSALYLCASSSTGTGANVLTFGAGSRLTVL.